This is a list of T cell receptor beta chains from one sample in a study of beta chain features in type 1 diabetes. Only in-frame clones appear in the TCRdb table, and some are missing; sequencing was by immunoSEQ multiplex PCR. The data contain some 190,000 clones, 7.5% to 8.5% of them singletons. The sample taken for sequencing was central memory CD4+ T cells from blood. The receptors here all came from a young man with type 1 diabetes. Both conserved end residues are trimmed from each CDR3. The order of the fields is J gene, V gene, clone size, CDR3 protein. Some rows mark clone size as missing; the rest say once, few, many or name a class of expanded clone.

TRBJ1-1	TRBV7-9	.	ASTLEQVEAF
TRBJ2-5	TRBV2	.	ASTLWTDSTQY
TRBJ2-7	TRBV5-1	.	ASSLSQGGYEQY
TRBJ2-2	TRBV6-6	.	ASSYSGTANTGELF
TRBJ1-2	TRBV2	few	ASSEGGYGYT
TRBJ2-3	TRBV11-2	few	ASSLDALATDTQY
TRBJ2-1	TRBV9	few	ASSARDWYNEQF
TRBJ2-7	TRBV4-3	few	ASSQDGRGSSYEQY
TRBJ2-3	TRBV28	few	ASSLFDPLARASTDTQY
TRBJ2-7	TRBV9	.	ASSGGVGQGAKEQY
TRBJ1-1	TRBV27	.	ASRLRDRTSEAF
TRBJ1-4	TRBV7-9	few	ASSYPKGANEKLF
TRBJ1-2	TRBV15	few	ATSTLAGRNYGYT
TRBJ2-5	TRBV14	few	ASSQERIRGWRETQY
TRBJ2-2	TRBV27	few	ASKTRDRDTGELF
TRBJ1-2	TRBV7-9	few	ASSRDRVRGYT
TRBJ2-3	TRBV29-1	many	SARRTASDTQY
TRBJ2-7	TRBV5-6	few	ASSRDRNEQY
TRBJ2-7	TRBV7-9	few	ASSPGTGSYYEQY
TRBJ1-1	TRBV7-9	.	ASSLRGDGSTEAF
TRBJ2-7	TRBV28	few	ASSLNSGSLEQY
TRBJ2-1	TRBV19	few	ASSIGPTRSYNEQF
TRBJ2-1	TRBV19	once	ASRVTIEPGGYNEQF
TRBJ2-2	TRBV7-2	few	ASSFLASELF